This entry concerns a single T cell receptor beta chain. Its antigen remains unidentified. The record originates from a study of cytotoxic CD8 clonotypes in ibrutinib-treated CLL. Study information: Average yields of around 230,000 productive templates and 75,000 to 95,000 productive rearrangements characterized the samples. Study observations and caveats: At progression, clonality fell back toward baseline after rising at ibrutinib response.

Germline CDR1 and CDR2: SGHNT and YYREEE (reference sequence). V was shortened by 2 bases and J by 4 bases, with 15 bases between the two germline ends. The CDR3 totals 15 residues. Sequencing used immunoSEQ multiplex PCR; TCRdb keeps in-frame clones, though not all of them. The table shows 25,000 to 30,000 clones, with 62% occurring only once. The chain is built from TRBV5-4 and TRBJ1-2, with D perhaps TRBD1 (5 bases). The TCR originated in a human donor with chronic lymphocytic leukemia. Sequencing used PBMCs, obtained before ibrutinib treatment. CDR3 nucleotide sequence: TGTGCCAGCAGCTTTGAGAGACAGCCAGGCTATGGCTACACCTTC. This encodes CASSFERQPGYGYTF. Together with reference TRBV5-4 and TRBJ1-2, the CDR3 gives the full variable domain: ETGVTQSPTHLIKTRGQQVTLRCSSQSGHNTVSWYQQALGQGPQFIFQYYREEENGRGNFPPRFSGLQFPNYSSELNVNALELDDSALYLCASSFERQPGYGYTFGSGTRLTVV.